This T cell receptor (beta chain) was retrieved from a study of blood T cell repertoires in COVID-19. Study background: Spain, Italy and the United States supplied samples that represented acute and convalescent COVID-19.

The CDR3 runs to 13 residues. CDR1 and CDR2 (germline): SQVTM, ANQGSEA. The ends lost 4 bases at V and 6 bases at J; junction bases unmatched: 9. Clones were sequenced by immunoSEQ multiplex PCR, and TCRdb holds only the in-frame ones, with some missing. This sample has some 200,000 clones; about 86% occur once, and the top ten carry 8% to 9.5%. V usage is TRBV29-1 and J usage is TRBJ2-7; 7 bases agree with TRBD2. This sequence was found in a woman in her forties or fifties with acute COVID-19. The sample comprised PBMCs or T cells enriched from blood (not recorded which). CDR3 loop: CSVVAGRGVEQYF. The CDR3 nucleotides read TGCAGCGTTGTAGCAGGGAGGGGTGTCGAGCAGTACTTC.